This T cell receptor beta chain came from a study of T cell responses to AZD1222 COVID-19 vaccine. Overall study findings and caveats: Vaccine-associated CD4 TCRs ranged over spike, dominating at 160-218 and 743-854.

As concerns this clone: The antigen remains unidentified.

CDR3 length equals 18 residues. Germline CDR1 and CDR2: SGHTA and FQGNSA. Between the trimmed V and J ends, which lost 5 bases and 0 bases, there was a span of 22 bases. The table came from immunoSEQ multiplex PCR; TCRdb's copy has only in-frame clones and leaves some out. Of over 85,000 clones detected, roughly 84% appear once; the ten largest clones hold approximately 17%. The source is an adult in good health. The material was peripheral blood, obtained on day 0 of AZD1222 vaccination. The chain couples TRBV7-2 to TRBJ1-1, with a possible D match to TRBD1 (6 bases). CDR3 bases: TGTGCCAGCAGCCCGGGTAGTAGGACAGCATACATGAACACTGAAGCTTTCTTT. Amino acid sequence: CASSPGSRTAYMNTEAFF.